This T cell receptor (beta chain) was sequenced during a study of blood T cells in healthy people across ages. The study drew donors from healthy Caucasian individuals in Russia aged about 6 to 100. A sample-barcoded 5' primer and a J-beta primer mix were used in a second PCR of roughly 7 to 11 cycles. Each single sample gave us at least 3 million CDR3-containing paired-end reads. TCRdb reprocessed the 5' RACE reads via MiXCR and lists one record per CDR3 protein. The sample carries around 1,000,000 distinct CDR3 sequences, 35% to 45% recorded once. The CDR3 length is 17 residues. The V end was cut by 1 base, the J end by 0 bases, with 10 bases between. Germline V gene data show CDR1 as LGHDT and CDR2 as YNNKEL (reference sequence). The study's findings and limits: Any conclusive comparison of naive versus antigen-experienced cells was prevented by using unsorted PBMCs. Donors of long life had a larger count of naive CD4+ cells and greater diversity than aged donors.

As to this clonotype: What it binds is not known.

The chain couples TRBV3-1 to TRBJ2-6; D is unresolved. The receptor was derived from a man between 18 and 35 years old in good health. Material: blood. DNA for the CDR3: TGTGCCAGCAGCCAAGGCCACAGCAGCTCTGGGGCCAACGTCCTGACTTTC. It codes for CASSQGHSSSGANVLTF. The entire variable domain, with the rest obtained from reference TRBV3-1 and TRBJ2-6, is as follows: DTAVSQTPKYLVTQMGNDKSIKCEQNLGHDTMYWYKQDSKKFLKIMFSYNNKELIINETVPNRFSPKSPDKAHLNLHINSLELGDSAVYFCASSQGHSSSGANVLTFGAGSRLTVL.